This T cell receptor (beta chain) was documented in a study of control samples from healthy donors and cancer patients. Generated by immunoSEQ multiplex PCR, the TCRdb table keeps only in-frame clones and is missing some. Counted here are 85,000 to 90,000 clones, about 85% occurring once; the ten biggest clones make up approximately 2%. Per the germline V gene, CDR1 is SGHVS and CDR2 is FQNEAQ. V dropped 5 bases and J dropped 5 bases, with 12 bases sitting between them. The CDR3 sequence is 13 residues long. The rearrangement links TRBV7-8 to TRBJ1-1, with D possibly being TRBD1 (5 bases). The material sequenced was blood. The receptor was derived from a middle-aged woman in good health. The CDR3 nucleotides read TGTGCCAGCAGCGAGGGGTCCCTAACTGAAGCTTTCTTT. Residues: CASSEGSLTEAFF.